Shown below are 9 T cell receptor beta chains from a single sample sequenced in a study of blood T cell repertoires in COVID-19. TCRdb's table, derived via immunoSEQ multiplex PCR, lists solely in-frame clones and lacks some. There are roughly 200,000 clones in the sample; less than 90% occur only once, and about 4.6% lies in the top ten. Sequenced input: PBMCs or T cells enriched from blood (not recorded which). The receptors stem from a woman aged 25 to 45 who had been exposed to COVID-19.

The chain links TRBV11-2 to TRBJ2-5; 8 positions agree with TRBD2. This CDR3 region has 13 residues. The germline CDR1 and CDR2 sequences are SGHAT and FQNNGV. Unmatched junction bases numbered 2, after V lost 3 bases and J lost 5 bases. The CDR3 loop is CASSFPGGETQYF. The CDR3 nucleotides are TGTGCCAGCAGCTTCCCGGGGGGGGAGACCCAGTACTTC.

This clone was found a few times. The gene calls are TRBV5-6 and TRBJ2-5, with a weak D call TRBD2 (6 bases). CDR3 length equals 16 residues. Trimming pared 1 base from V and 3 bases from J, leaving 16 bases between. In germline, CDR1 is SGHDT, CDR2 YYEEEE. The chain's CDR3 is CASSLPPGEKEETQYF. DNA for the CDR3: TGTGCCAGCAGCTTGCCTCCGGGGGAAAAGGAAGAGACCCAGTACTTC.

CDR3 DNA: TGTGCCAGCAGCAAAGTAGGGGAGGGGCCGACCTACGAGCAGTACTTC. Its protein is CASSKVGEGPTYEQYF. The chain combines TRBV21-1 with TRBJ2-7; the table calls TRBD2, which could not be checked here. TRBV21-1 has pseudogene status. The CDR3 covers 16 residues.

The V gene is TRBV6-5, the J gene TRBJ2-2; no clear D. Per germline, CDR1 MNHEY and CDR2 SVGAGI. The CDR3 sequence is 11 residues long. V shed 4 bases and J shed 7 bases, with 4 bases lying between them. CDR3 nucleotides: TGTGCCAGCAGTTGGCTCGGGGAGCTGTTTTTT. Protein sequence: CASSWLGELFF.

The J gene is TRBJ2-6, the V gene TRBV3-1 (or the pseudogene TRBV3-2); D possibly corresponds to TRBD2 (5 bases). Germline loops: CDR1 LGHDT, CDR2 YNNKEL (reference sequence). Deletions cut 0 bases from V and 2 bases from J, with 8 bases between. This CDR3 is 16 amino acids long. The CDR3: CASSQDSGTGANVLTF. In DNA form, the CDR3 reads TGTGCCAGCAGCCAAGATTCGGGGACTGGGGCCAACGTCCTGACTTTC.

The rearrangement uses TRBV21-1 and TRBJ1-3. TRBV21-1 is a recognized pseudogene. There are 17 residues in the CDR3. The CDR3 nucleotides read TGTGCCAGCAGCAAAGATGGCTGGAGGGTAGGTGGAAACACCATATATTTT. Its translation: CASSKDGWRVGGNTIYF.

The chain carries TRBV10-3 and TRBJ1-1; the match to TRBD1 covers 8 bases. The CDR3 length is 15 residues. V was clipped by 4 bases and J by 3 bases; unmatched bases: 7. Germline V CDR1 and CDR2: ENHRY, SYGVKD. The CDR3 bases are TGTGCCATCAGTGTCCGGGGACAGGATGACACTGAAGCTTTCTTT. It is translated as CAISVRGQDDTEAFF.

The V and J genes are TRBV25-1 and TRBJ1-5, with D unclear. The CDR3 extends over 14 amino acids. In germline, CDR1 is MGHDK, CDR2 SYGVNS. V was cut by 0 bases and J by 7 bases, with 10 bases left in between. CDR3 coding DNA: TGTGCCAGCAGTGAATACGGTGATAGCCAGCCCCAGCATTTT. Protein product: CASSEYGDSQPQHF.

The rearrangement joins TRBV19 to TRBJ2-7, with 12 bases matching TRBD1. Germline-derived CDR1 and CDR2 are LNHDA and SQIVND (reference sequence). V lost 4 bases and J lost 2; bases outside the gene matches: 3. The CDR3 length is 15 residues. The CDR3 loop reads CASSKGQGATYEQYF. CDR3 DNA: TGTGCCAGTAGTAAGGGACAGGGGGCTACCTACGAGCAGTACTTC.